This record covers a single T cell receptor beta chain. Its specificity is unknown. The data are from a study of T-cell memory formation after mild COVID-19. The study's findings and limits: Clones contracting over day 15 to 85 were CD4/CD8 balanced, with later expanders leaning CD4+.

TCRdb called the 5' RACE reads again in MiXCR, with one record for every CDR3 protein. Found here are 250,000 to 350,000 distinct CDR3 sequences, approximately 15% of them singletons; the top ten hold around 23%. This TCR came from a young man who had mild COVID-19 (a few samples of this study predate the infection). Cell type and time point are not known. The specimen was PBMCs or a T cell subset sorted from them (not recorded which).

CDR3 residues: CASSLAAGESSGYTF. The CDR3 region has the DNA TGCGCCAGCAGCTTGGCCGCGGGGGAGAGCTCAGGCTACACCTTC. The chain recombines TRBV5-1 with TRBJ1-2; TRBD1 might be the D (5 bases). Looked up from germline, CDR1 is SGHRS and CDR2 is YFSETQ. Deletions cut 0 bases from V and 8 bases from J, with 17 bases between. There are 15 residues in the CDR3.